This TCR beta chain was found in a study of T cells in Graves' hyperthyroidism and ophthalmopathy. Amplified regions were TCR beta CDR3 sequences from RNA transcripts. HTBI primers were employed in a first-round RT-PCR of the TCR CDR3. A single record per CDR3 protein comes from TCRdb applying MiXCR to the multiplex PCR reads. Of hundreds of thousands of distinct CDR3 sequences in the sample, 45% were seen once. This clonotype was detected only once. This CDR3 spans 14 amino acids. The germline CDR1 and CDR2 sequences are SEHNR and FQNEAQ (reference sequence). With 3 bases removed from V and 5 bases from J, the gap between germline ends came to 13 bases.

Input material: peripheral blood or thyroid tissue (not recorded which). The J gene is TRBJ2-5, the V gene TRBV7-9, with D possibly called TRBD1 or TRBD2 (7 bases each). The sequence derives from an adult man with Graves' disease, either hyperthyroidism or ophthalmopathy (not recorded which). CDR3 protein: CASSLNRGGETQYF. The CDR3 DNA follows: TGTGCCAGCAGCTTGAACAGGGGAGGGGAGACCCAGTACTTC.